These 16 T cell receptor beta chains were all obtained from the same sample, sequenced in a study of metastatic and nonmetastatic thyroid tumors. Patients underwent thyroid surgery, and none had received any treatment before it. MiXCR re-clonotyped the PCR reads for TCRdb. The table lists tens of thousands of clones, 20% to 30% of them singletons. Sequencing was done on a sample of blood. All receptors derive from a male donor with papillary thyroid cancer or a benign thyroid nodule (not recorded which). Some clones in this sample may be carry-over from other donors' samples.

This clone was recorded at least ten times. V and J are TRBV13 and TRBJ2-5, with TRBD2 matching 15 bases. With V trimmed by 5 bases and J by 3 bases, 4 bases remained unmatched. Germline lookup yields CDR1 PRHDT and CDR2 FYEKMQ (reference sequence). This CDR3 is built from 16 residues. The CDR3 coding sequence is TGTGCCAGCAGCCACCGGACTAGCGGGAGGGAAGAGACCCAGTACTTC. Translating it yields CASSHRTSGREETQYF.

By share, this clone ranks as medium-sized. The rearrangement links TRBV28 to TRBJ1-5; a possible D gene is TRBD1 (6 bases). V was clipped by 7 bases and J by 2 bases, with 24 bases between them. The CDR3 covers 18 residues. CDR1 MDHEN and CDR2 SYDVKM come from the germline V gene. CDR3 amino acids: CASTSLLQGTVGNQPQHF. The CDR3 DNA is TGTGCCAGCACCTCACTCCTACAGGGTACGGTGGGCAATCAGCCCCAGCATTTT.

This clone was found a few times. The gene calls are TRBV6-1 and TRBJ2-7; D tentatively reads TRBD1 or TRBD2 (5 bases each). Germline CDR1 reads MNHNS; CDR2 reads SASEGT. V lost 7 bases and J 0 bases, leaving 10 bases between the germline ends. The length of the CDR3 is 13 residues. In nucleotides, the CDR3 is TGTGCCAGCACGAAGGGGAGCTCCTACGAGCAGTACTTC. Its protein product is CASTKGSSYEQYF.

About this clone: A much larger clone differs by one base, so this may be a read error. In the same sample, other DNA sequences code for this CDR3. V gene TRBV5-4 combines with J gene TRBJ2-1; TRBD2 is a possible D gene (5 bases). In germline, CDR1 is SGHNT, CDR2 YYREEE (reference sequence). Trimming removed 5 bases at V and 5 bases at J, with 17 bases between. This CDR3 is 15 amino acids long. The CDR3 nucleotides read TGTGCCAGCAGTACCGTTAGGACTTATAACAATGAGCAGTTCTTC. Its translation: CASSTVRTYNNEQFF.

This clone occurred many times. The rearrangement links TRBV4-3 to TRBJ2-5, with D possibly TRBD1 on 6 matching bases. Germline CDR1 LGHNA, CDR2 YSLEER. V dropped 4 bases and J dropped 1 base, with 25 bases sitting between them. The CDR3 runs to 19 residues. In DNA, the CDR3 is TGCGCCAGCAGCCGCGACAGGCCTTTGGGCAGGGGCTTCCAAGAGACCCAGTACTTC. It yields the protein CASSRDRPLGRGFQETQYF.

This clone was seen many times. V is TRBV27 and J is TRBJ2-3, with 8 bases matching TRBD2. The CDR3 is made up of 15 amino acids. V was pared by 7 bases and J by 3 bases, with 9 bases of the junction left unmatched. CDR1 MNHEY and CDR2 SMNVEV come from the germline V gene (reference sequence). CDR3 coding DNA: TGTGCCAGCAAGACAGCGGGAGCTGGTACAGATACGCAGTATTTT. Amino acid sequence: CASKTAGAGTDTQYF.

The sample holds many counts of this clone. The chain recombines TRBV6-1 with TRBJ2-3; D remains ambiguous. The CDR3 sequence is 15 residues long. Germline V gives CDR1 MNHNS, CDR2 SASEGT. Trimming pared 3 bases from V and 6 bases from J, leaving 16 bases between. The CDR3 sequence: CASSDYPRSVDTQYF. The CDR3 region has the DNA TGTGCCAGCAGTGACTATCCACGGTCAGTGGATACGCAGTATTTT.

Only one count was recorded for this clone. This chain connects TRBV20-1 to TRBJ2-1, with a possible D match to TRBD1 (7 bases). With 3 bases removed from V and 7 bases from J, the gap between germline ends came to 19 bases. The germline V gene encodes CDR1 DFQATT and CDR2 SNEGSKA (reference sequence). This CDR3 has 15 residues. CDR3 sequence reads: CSASGLGRGANEQFF. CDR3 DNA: TGCAGTGCTAGTGGTTTGGGCAGGGGGGCTAATGAGCAGTTCTTC.

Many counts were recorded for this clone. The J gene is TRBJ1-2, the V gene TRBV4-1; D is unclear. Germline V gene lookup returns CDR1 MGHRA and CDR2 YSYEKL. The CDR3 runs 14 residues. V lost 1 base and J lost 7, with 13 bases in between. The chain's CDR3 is CASSQVSQSPGYTF. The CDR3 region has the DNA TGCGCCAGCAGCCAAGTATCACAGTCCCCTGGCTACACCTTC.

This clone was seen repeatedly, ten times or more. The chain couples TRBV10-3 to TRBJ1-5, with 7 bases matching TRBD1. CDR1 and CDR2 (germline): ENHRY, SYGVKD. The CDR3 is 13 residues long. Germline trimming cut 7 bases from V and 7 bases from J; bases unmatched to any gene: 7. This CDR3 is CAIKDTGEQPQHF. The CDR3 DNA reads TGTGCCATCAAAGATACAGGGGAGCAGCCCCAGCATTTT.

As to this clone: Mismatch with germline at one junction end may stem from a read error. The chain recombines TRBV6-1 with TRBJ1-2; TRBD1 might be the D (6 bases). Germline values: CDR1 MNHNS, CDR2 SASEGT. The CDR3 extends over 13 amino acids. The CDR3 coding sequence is TGTGCCAGCAGGTGGGTTACGACGGGGGGCTCCACCTTC. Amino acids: CASRWVTTGGSTF.

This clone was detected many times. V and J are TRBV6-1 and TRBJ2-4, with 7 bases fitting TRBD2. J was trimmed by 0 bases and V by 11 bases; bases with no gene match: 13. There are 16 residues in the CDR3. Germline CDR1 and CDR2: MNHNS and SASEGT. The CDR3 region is CAARGASGLAKNIQYF. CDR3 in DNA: TGTGCCGCTCGTGGGGCTAGCGGACTAGCCAAAAACATTCAGTACTTC.

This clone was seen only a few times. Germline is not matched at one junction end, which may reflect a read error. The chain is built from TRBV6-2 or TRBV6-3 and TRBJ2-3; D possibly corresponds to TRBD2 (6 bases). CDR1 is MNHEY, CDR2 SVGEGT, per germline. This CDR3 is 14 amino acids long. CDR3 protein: CDSRFGGPRDTQYF. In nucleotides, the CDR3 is TGTGACAGCCGTTTCGGAGGGCCCAGAGATACGCAGTATTTT.

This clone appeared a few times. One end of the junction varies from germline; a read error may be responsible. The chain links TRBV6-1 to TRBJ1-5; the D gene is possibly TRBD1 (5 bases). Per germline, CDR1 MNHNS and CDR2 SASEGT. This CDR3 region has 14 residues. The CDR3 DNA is TGTGCCAGCGGTGAAGTGGGGGGTGTACAACCCCAGCATTTT. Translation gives CASGEVGGVQPQHF.

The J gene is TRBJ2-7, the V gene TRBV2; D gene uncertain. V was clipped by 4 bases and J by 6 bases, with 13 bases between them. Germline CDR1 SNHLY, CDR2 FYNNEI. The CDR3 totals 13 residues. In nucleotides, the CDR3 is TGTGCCAGCAGTGCGACAATGGGATGCGAGCAGTACTTC. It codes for CASSATMGCEQYF. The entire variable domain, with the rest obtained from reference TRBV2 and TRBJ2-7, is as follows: EPEVTQTPSHQVTQMGQEVILRCVPISNHLYFYWYRQILGQKVEFLVSFYNNEISEKSEIFDDQFSVERPDGSNFTLKIRSTKLEDSAMYFCASSATMGCEQYFGPGTRLTVT.

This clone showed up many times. CDR3 sequence (DNA): TGTGCCACCAGCAGAGATCGGGCGATCGAGCAGTACTTC. Translated, it gives CATSRDRAIEQYF. J is TRBJ2-7 and V is TRBV15; no firm D call. The V and J ends lost 0 bases and 6 bases respectively, with 9 bases between them. The CDR3 sequence is 13 residues long. Germline V gives CDR1 LNHNV, CDR2 YYDKDF (reference sequence).